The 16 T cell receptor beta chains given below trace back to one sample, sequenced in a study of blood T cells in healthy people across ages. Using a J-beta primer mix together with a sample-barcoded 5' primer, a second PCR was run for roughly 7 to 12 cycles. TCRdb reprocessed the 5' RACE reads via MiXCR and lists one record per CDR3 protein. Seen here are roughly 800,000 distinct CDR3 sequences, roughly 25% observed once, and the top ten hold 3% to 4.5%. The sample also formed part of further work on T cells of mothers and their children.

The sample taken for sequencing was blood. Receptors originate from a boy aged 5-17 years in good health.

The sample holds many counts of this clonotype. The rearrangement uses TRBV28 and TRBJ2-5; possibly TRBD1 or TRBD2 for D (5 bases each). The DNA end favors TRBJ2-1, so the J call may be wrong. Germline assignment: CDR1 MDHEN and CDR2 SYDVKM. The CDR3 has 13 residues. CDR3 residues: CASSSRQRYEQFF. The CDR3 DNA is TGTGCCAGCAGTTCGCGACAGCGGTATGAGCAGTTCTTC.

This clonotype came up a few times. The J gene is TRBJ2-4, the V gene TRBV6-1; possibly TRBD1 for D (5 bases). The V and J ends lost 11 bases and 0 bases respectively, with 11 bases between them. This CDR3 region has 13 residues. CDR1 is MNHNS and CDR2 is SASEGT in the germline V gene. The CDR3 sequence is CAVIGAAKNIQYF. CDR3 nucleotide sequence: TGTGCCGTAATAGGGGCAGCCAAAAACATTCAGTACTTC.

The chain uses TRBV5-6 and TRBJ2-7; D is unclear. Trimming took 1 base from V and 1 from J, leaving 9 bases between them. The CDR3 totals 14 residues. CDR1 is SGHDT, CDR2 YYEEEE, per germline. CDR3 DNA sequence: TGTGCCAGCAGCTTGCATCCGAATTCCTACGAGCAGTACTTC. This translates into CASSLHPNSYEQYF.

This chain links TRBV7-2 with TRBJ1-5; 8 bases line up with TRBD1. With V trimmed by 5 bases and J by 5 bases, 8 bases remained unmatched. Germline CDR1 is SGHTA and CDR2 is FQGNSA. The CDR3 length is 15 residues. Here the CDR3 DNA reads TGTGCCAGCAGCCCGTGGACAGGGAGGGATCAGCCCCAGCATTTT. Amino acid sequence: CASSPWTGRDQPQHF.

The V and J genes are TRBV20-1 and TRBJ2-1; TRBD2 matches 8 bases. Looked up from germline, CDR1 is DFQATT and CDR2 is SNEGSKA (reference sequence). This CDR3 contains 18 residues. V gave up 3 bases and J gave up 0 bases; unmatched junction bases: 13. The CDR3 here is CSASGLQRGGHSYNEQFF. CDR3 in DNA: TGCAGTGCTAGCGGTCTTCAACGGGGGGGGCACTCCTACAATGAGCAGTTCTTC.

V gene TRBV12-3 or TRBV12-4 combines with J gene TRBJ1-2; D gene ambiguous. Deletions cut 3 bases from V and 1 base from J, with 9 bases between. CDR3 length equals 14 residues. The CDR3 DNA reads TGTGCCAGCAGTTTTTCAGCCCTTAACTATGGCTACACCTTC. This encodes CASSFSALNYGYTF.

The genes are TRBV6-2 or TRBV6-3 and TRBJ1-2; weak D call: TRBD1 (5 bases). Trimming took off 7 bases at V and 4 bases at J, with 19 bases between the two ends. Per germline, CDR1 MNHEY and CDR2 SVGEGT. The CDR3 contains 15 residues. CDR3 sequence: CASTANPGLSYGYTF. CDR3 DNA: TGTGCCAGCACCGCTAACCCGGGACTGAGCTATGGCTACACCTTC.

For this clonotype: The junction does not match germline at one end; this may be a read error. The CDR3 protein is CAGSQDVPFYNEQFF. In DNA form, the CDR3 reads TGCGCCGGCAGCCAAGATGTCCCCTTCTACAATGAGCAGTTCTTC. V and J are TRBV4-1 and TRBJ2-1; no reliable D call. The germline CDR1 and CDR2 sequences are MGHRA and YSYEKL. This CDR3 has 15 amino acids.

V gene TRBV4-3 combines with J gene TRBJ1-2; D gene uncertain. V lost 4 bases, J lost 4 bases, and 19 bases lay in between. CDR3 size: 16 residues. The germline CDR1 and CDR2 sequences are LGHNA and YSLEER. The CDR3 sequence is CASSPTDPFDRYGYTF. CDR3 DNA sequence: TGCGCCAGCAGCCCAACGGATCCTTTTGACCGCTATGGCTACACCTTC.

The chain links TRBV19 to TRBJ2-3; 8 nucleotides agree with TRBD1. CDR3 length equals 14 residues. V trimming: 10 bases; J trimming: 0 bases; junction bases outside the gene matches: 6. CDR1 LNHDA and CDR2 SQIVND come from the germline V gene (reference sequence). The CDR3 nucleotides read TGTGCCACCTCGGGACAGGCGAGCACAGATACGCAGTATTTT. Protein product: CATSGQASTDTQYF.

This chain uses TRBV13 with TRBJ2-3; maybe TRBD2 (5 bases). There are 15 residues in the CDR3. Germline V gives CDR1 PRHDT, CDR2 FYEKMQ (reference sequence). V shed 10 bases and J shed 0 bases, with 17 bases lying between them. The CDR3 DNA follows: TGTGCCACCGACGGGCCCCCGGGGAGCACAGATACGCAGTATTTT. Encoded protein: CATDGPPGSTDTQYF.

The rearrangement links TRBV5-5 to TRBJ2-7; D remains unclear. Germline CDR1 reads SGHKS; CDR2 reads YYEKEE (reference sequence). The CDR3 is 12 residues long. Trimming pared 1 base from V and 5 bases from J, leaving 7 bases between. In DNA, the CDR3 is TGTGCCAGCAGCTTGCATACCAACGAGCAGTACTTC. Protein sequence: CASSLHTNEQYF.

CDR3 DNA sequence: TGCAGTGCTAGAACGACAGGCTACGTCGCTGAAGCTTTCTTT. This sequence encodes CSARTTGYVAEAFF. The rearrangement uses TRBV20-1 and TRBJ1-1, with D possibly matching TRBD1 (6 bases). Germline CDR1 reads DFQATT; CDR2 reads SNEGSKA (reference sequence). Trimming pared 2 bases from V and 6 bases from J, leaving 16 bases between. The length of the CDR3 is 14 residues.

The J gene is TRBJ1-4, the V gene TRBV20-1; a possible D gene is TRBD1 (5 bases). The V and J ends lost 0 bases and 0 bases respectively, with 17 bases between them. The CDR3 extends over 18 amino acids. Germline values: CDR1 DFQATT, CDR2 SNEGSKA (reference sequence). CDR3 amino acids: CSAREWDGTTATNEKLFF. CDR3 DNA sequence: TGCAGTGCTAGAGAATGGGACGGAACAACAGCAACTAATGAAAAACTGTTTTTT.

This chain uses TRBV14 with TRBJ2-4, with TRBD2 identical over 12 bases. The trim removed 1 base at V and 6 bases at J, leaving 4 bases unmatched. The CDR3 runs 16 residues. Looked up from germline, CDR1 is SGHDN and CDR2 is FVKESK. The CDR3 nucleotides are TGTGCCAGCAGCCAAGGACTAGCGGGGGACCTAAACATTCAGTACTTC. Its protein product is CASSQGLAGDLNIQYF.

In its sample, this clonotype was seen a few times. The CDR3 nucleotides are TGTGCCAGCAGCCAAGATCTAGGACAGGGAACCGGGACCCAGTACTTC. It codes for CASSQDLGQGTGTQYF. The rearrangement uses TRBV4-2 and TRBJ2-5; TRBD1 agrees at 8 bases. J gave up 7 bases and V 0 bases, and 10 bases lay outside the gene matches. CDR1 LGHNA and CDR2 YNFKEQ come from the germline V gene. The CDR3 is 16 residues long.